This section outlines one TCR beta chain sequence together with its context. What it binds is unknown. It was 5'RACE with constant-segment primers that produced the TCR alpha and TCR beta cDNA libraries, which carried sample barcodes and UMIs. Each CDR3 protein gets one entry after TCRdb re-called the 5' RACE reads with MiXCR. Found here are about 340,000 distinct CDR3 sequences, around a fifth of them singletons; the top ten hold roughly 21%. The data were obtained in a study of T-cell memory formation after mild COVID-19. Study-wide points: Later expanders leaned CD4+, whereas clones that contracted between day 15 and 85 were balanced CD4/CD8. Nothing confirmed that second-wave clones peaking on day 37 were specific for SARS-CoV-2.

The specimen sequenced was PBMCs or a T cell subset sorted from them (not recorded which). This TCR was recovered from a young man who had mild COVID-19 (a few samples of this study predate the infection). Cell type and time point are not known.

The CDR3 is CASSLDGGNTGELFF. Here the CDR3 DNA reads TGTGCCAGCAGCTTAGACGGGGGGAACACCGGGGAGCTGTTTTTT. V and J are TRBV7-2 and TRBJ2-2; D perhaps matches TRBD2 (6 bases). Trimming took 1 base from V and 1 from J, leaving 7 bases between them. CDR3 length equals 15 residues. Germline V gene data show CDR1 as SGHTA and CDR2 as FQGNSA.